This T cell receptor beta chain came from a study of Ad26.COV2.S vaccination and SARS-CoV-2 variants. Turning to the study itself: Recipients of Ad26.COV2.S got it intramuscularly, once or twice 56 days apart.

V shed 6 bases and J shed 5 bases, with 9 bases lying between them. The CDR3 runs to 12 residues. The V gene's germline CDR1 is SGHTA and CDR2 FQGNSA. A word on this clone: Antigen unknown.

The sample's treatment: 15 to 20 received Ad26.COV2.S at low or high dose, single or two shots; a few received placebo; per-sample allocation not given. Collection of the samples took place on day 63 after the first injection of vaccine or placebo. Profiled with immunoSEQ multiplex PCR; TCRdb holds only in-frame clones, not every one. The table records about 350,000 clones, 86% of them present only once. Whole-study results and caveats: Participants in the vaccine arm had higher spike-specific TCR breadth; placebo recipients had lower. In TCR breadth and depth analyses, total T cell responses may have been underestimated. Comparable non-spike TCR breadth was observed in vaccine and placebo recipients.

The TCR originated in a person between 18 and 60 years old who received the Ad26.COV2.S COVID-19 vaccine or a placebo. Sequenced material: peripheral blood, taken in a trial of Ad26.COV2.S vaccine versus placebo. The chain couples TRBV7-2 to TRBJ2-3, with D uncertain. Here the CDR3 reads CASSVPEDTQYF. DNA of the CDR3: TGTGCCAGCAGTGTCCCCGAAGATACGCAGTATTTT.